This T cell receptor (beta chain) was identified in a study of blood T cells in healthy people across ages (dated by TCRdb to 2014 to 2015). Concerning the study at large: Template switching captured roughly one uniquely barcoded TCR beta cDNA molecule per two T cells in model experiments. To track age-related changes in TCR beta repertoire diversity, the study relied on deep sequencing normalized with unique cDNA molecular identifiers. The donors were split into four age groups: young (average 16 years), middle-aged (roughly 39), aged (roughly 68) and long-lived (roughly 80). To avoid experimental bias, donors of different ages were randomly spread across the sequencing lanes. The study analyzed two additional independent replicas of 1 million unique cDNA reads from the same blood draw for two donors, one aged 18 to 30 and one aged 80 or older.

Libraries were made using 5' RACE. A second PCR of roughly 7 to 12 cycles was run with a J-beta primer mix and a sample-barcoded 5' primer. A template-switch 5' adaptor carrying 12 random nucleotides introduced a unique molecular identifier onto each TCR beta cDNA molecule. At least 3 million CDR3-containing paired-end reads were obtained from each sample. The Mint cDNA synthesis kit, primed by a TRBC-specific oligonucleotide, was used to synthesize first-strand cDNA from all RNA. All cDNA was treated with uracil-DNA glycosylase and then went through a first 18-cycle PCR with the universal primers M1SS and BC2_uni_R. The original pipeline was this. For normalization, 1 million high-quality reads were randomly selected from each sample, with every read carrying a distinct molecular identifier. Reads with shared molecular identifiers were discarded instead of being binned into consensus sequences. MiTCR, run with a Q25 quality threshold and the strictest error-elimination algorithm, handled CDR3 identification, clonotype clustering and error correction. Lower-bound total TCR beta diversity was estimated with a nonparametric unseen species model using Euler transformation. TCRdb redid the processing of the public reads, applying fastp at Q25 and MiXCR, and retained in-frame beta chains. Rows matching on CDR3 protein sequence are summarized as one entry with the most common DNA and genes. The authors' filters were not applied to this entry. The sample table shows approximately 1,700,000 distinct CDR3 sequences, and approximately 40% are seen once. The ten largest clones add up to 23% of the sample.

The 40 or so donors, aged roughly 6 to 95 years, were systemically healthy Caucasian individuals from Russia. Each donor gave approximately 10 milliliters of peripheral blood, collected into EDTA-treated Vacutainer tubes. Ficoll-Paque density-gradient centrifugation was used to isolate PBMCs, with at least 6.5 million per sample. Total RNA was extracted from PBMCs with Trizol reagent, with at least 5 micrograms obtained per sample. The percentages of naive CD45RAhigh/CD27high T cells were determined by flow cytometry on a PBMC aliquot from every donor. From its cysteine to its phenylalanine, the CDR3 spans 13 amino acids. CDR3 DNA is the only sequence kept; it has 39 bases, read in frame from the first base. CDR1 is given as DFQATT and CDR2 as SNEGSKA, both from the germline V gene (reference sequence). Trimming costs V 0 bases and J 7 bases, and their ends lie 10 bases apart. A remark on this clonotype: The antigen this receptor binds is unknown. Qualities for individual bases were not recorded, and no much larger clone is one base off.

Study-wide conclusions, independent of this receptor: Compared with the aged group, the long-lived group had more naive CD4+ T cells, fewer expanded clones and increased TCR diversity, a pattern suggesting age selection. Estimates of total diversity based on one million sequenced T cells were considered lower bounds and underestimates. Since profiling was done on bulk unsorted PBMCs, naive and antigen-experienced compartments could not be conclusively compared. Observed TCR beta diversity per million T cells fell roughly linearly with age, and a significant reduction was already apparent by age around 40. Because donor CMV infection status was unknown, age-related changes in expanded clonotypes were potentially confounded. Observed TCR beta diversity correlated strongly with the percentage of naive T cells measured by flow cytometry.

This clonotype was sampled from a human donor in good health. The chain employs TRBV20-1 and TRBJ1-5; no D segment can be confidently identified. Material: blood. The CDR3 region: CSAREGPIQPQHF. The bases are TGCAGTGCTAGAGAGGGCCCCATCCAGCCCCAGCATTTT.